This T cell receptor beta chain was identified in a study of chemoradiotherapy in HPV16-positive cancers (dated by TCRdb to 2021 to 2024). Background on the whole study: Functional T-cell assays on cells from two HPV16-positive patients defined candidate HPV-specific T-cell clones and common TCR motifs. The study asked whether T-cell immunity to the HPV oncoproteins E6 and E7 changes during chemoradiotherapy and whether this immunity affects survival. The candidate HPV-specific TCRs and motifs were then tracked in TCR repertoires from 86 patients with HPV-related cancers. What the authors observed across the whole study: The functional definition of HPV-specific T cells was derived from only a couple of HPV16-positive patients, and the survival association was reported for HPV16-positive patients. In HPV16-positive patients, expansion of HPV-responsive T cells during chemoradiotherapy was found to be associated with improved recurrence-free survival. Expansion of candidate HPV-specific clones and E7-related TCR motifs was observed in the tumor microenvironment during treatment, whereas no such expansion was observed for non-HPV-specific T cells.

Repertoires were sampled multiple times during chemoradiotherapy, which allowed clonal expansion in the tumor microenvironment to be followed. Concerning this clone itself: The antigen it recognizes is unknown. There are no base qualities to consult, and no much larger clone falls within one base.

Library preparation used the immunoSEQ multiplex PCR assay. This is the immuneACCESS table as TCRdb keeps it, with only in-frame sequences that have V and J called. A part of the clones is gone; compared with another copy, unresolved V genes explain less than half, and the rest is unexplained. This sample is represented by more than 35,000 clones; more than 65% of them were singletons. The ten most abundant clones make up 4.5% to 6.5% of the sample. Taken from cysteine to phenylalanine, the CDR3 has 15 residues. The entry retains the CDR3 DNA only, 45 bases that are in frame from base 1. Reading the germline V gene gives CDR1 SGHAT and CDR2 FQNNGV. V loses 0 bases, J loses 1 base, and the germline ends lie 8 bases apart.

The receptor's source is a human donor with HPV-associated anogenital cancer. The rearranged chain carries TRBV11-2 and TRBJ2-3, with TRBD2 perhaps the D gene, on 5 matching bases. The sequences come from blood, collected from a patient who underwent chemoradiotherapy. CDR3 loop: CASSLDLRGTDTQYF. The bases read TGTGCCAGCAGCTTAGATTTGCGGGGCACAGATACGCAGTATTTT.